The T cell receptor (beta chain) under discussion was sequenced for a study of blood T cell repertoires in COVID-19. Study context: Specimens from acute and convalescent COVID-19 originated in the United States, Italy and Spain. T cells, B-cell-depleted T cells, or PBMCs provided the cDNA or gDNA that served as material.

CDR1 and CDR2 (germline): SGHTA, FQGNSA. Trimming removed 1 base at V and 5 bases at J, with 14 bases between. The CDR3 has 15 residues. Source study methods: The assay estimated nucleated cells by amplifying reference gene primers. This table comes from immunoSEQ multiplex PCR, and its TCRdb copy is limited to in-frame clones, with some not included. V and J calls plus clone size are reproduced from that table; the DNA served to infer D and trimming. Among 200,000 to 250,000 clones listed, about 89% were seen once. Sequencing was done on a sample of peripheral blood. V gene TRBV7-2 combines with J gene TRBJ1-2; D remains unclear. This clonotype was obtained from an older woman who had recovered from COVID-19. CDR3 residues: CASSLEITAGYGYTF. CDR3 sequence (DNA): TGTGCCAGCAGCTTAGAAATTACCGCGGGGTATGGCTACACCTTC.